This TCR beta chain came from a study of T-cell reconstitution after alpha-beta-depleted transplantation in children. Findings and caveats of the study: At day 60, the high TCRbeta diversity found in some patients originated from recipient T cells and thymic progenitors that had survived. Diversity and T-cell counts at one year after transplant derived mostly from new T cells. As was reported, about two months after transplant, alpha-beta T cells came from several hundred expanded graft clones.

Researchers prepared the TCRbeta library using unique molecular identifiers, the study reports. TCRdb reprocessed the PCR reads with MiXCR, giving one entry per CDR3 protein. Of almost 500,000 distinct CDR3 sequences in the sample, 10% to 13% were seen once. In its sample, this clonotype was seen a few times. Antigen specificity is unknown. The V gene's germline CDR1 is SGHVS and CDR2 FQNEAQ. The CDR3 has 13 amino acids. The trim removed 5 bases at V and 8 bases at J, leaving 6 bases unmatched. This sequence originates from a child aged 2-15 years with inherited bone marrow failure, due to receive a stem cell transplant. The sample here was PBMCs, taken before TCRalphabeta/CD19-depleted stem cell transplant. The chain recombines TRBV7-8 with TRBJ2-1, with TRBD2 matching 7 bases. This CDR3 reads CASSAGTTDEQFF. The CDR3 bases are TGTGCCAGCAGCGCTGGGACTACCGATGAGCAGTTCTTC.